This TCR beta chain was sequenced during a study of cytomegalovirus exposure and HLA in healthy donors. Study in general: Prior work identified roughly 120 million unique TCR beta sequences in approximately 200 million T cells. Within an early data release were about 90 million unique TCRs drawn from HLA-typed donors.

The CDR3 runs to 13 residues. CDR1 is LNHDA and CDR2 is SQIVND in the germline V gene (reference sequence). V was shortened by 7 bases and J by 6 bases, with 12 bases between the two germline ends. Amplification used 60 Vbeta primers and 13 Jbeta primers. The data were produced by immunoSEQ multiplex PCR, yet TCRdb's version contains in-frame clones alone and is incomplete. The sample yields under 150,000 clones, approximately 84% seen once. Study conclusions and caveats: In a later analysis, the majority of CMV-associated beta chains seemingly showed HLA restriction. The availability of immune exposure information extended only to CMV serostatus.

In regard to this clone: Its target is unknown.

Specimen: PBMCs. V and J are TRBV19 and TRBJ2-2, with a possible D match to TRBD1 (6 bases). This sequence was found in a man aged 25 to 40 in good health and CMV-seropositive. CDR3: CASKGESAGELFF. The CDR3 DNA reads as TGTGCCAGTAAGGGGGAGTCCGCCGGGGAGCTGTTTTTT.